These T cell receptor beta chains were read from a single sample in a study of T cell responses to AZD1222 COVID-19 vaccine. Libraries were prepared by immunoSEQ multiplex PCR; TCRdb keeps only in-frame clonotypes and omits some of them. The table has about 140,000 clones, 80% to 90% seen once. Sequenced here: peripheral blood, sampled on day 0 of AZD1222 vaccination. The source is an adult in good health. The CDR3 runs from the conserved cysteine through the conserved F or W. D genes are given only for firm matches. Some rows mark clone size as missing; the rest say once, few, many or name a class of expanded clone.

TRBJ2-1 TRBD2 NA TRBV30 18 CAWSDSHPTSGKDNEQFF TGTGCCTGGAGCGACTCTCACCCGACTAGCGGGAAGGACAATGAGCAGTTCTTC
TRBJ1-1 NA NA TRBV6-5 13 CASSFGQNTEAFF TGTGCCAGCAGCTTCGGACAGAACACTGAAGCTTTCTTT
TRBJ1-3 NA few TRBV6-5 14 CASSRVSSGNTIYF TGTGCCAGCAGTCGGGTGAGCTCTGGAAACACCATATATTTT
TRBJ1-1 TRBD1 NA TRBV28 21 CASKIPPGQGGNNFMNTEAFF TGTGCCAGCAAAATACCTCCGGGACAGGGGGGAAATAATTTCATGAACACTGAAGCTTTCTTT
TRBJ2-1 TRBD2 NA TRBV4-3 15 CASSQRTSGLNEQFF TGCGCCAGCAGCCAACGGACTAGCGGGCTGAATGAGCAGTTCTTC
TRBJ1-5 NA NA TRBV2 14 CASIPWGFHQPQHF TGTGCCAGCATCCCCTGGGGTTTTCATCAGCCCCAGCATTTT
TRBJ2-1 NA NA TRBV9 15 CASSVRQTGLHEQFF TGTGCCAGCAGCGTCCGACAAACCGGGCTTCATGAGCAGTTCTTC
TRBJ1-1 NA NA TRBV6-5 14 CASSYGDTNTEAFF TGTGCCAGCAGTTACGGGGACACCAACACTGAAGCTTTCTTT
TRBJ2-7 NA NA TRBV2 15 CASRPRQAHSYEQYF TGTGCCAGCAGACCCCGACAGGCCCATTCCTACGAGCAGTACTTC
TRBJ2-2 TRBD2 NA TRBV4-3 15 CASSQSGRSAGELFF TGCGCCAGCAGCCAGAGCGGGAGGTCTGCCGGGGAGCTGTTTTTT
TRBJ1-5 TRBD1 NA TRBV6-5 13 CASSLTGNQPQHF TGTGCCAGCAGTTTGACAGGGAATCAGCCCCAGCATTTT
TRBJ2-1 TRBD2 NA TRBV6-5 12 CASSYRGGREFF TGTGCCAGCAGTTACCGGGGGGGGAGGGAGTTCTTC
TRBJ1-2 NA few TRBV9 14 CASSGAGALYGYTF TGTGCCAGCAGCGGGGCGGGCGCTTTATATGGCTACACCTTC
TRBJ2-7 TRBD2 NA TRBV27 15 CASSFSEREHYEQYF TGTGCCAGCAGTTTCTCGGAGCGGGAGCACTACGAGCAGTACTTC
TRBJ1-6 TRBD1 NA TRBV11-2 15 CASSAQGETNSPLHF TGTGCCAGCAGCGCCCAGGGGGAAACGAATTCACCCCTCCACTTT
TRBJ1-3 NA NA TRBV7-2 16 CASSPAGTTTGNTIYF TGTGCCAGCAGCCCGGCGGGGACAACTACTGGAAACACCATATATTTT
TRBJ1-5 NA NA TRBV27 15 CASRPMGRINQPQHF TGTGCCAGCAGACCCATGGGGCGGATCAATCAGCCCCAGCATTTT
TRBJ2-7 NA few TRBV19 14 CASTARTDTYEQYF TGTGCCAGTACCGCTCGGACCGATACCTACGAGCAGTACTTC
TRBJ1-1 NA NA TRBV3-1/TRBV3-2 14 CASSVEGLGTEAFF TGTGCCAGCAGCGTCGAGGGATTGGGAACTGAAGCTTTCTTT
TRBJ1-3 NA few TRBV11-2 14 CASSILPSGNTIYF TGTGCCAGCAGCATCCTCCCCTCAGGGAACACCATATATTTT
TRBJ2-2 TRBD1 NA TRBV28 16 CASRQTGTGSTGELFF TGTGCCAGCCGACAAACCGGGACAGGGAGTACCGGGGAGCTGTTTTTT
TRBJ2-3 TRBD2 NA TRBV4-3 15 CASSQGSRSGNAQYF TGCGCCAGCAGCCAAGGGTCCCGCAGCGGGAATGCGCAGTATTTT
TRBJ2-2 NA NA TRBV3-1/TRBV3-2 12 CASSQASRELFF TGTGCCAGCAGCCAAGCATCCCGGGAGCTGTTTTTT
TRBJ2-7 TRBD1 NA TRBV29-1 13 CSVGDRGSYEQYF TGCAGCGTTGGTGACAGGGGCTCCTACGAGCAGTACTTC
TRBJ1-2 NA NA TRBV7-8 15 CASSSLLGGFYGYTF TGTGCCAGCAGCTCCCTCTTGGGGGGGTTCTATGGCTACACCTTC
TRBJ2-7 TRBD2 NA TRBV9 17 CASSPSRWSSGSYEQYF TGTGCCAGTAGCCCTTCGAGGTGGTCTAGCGGGAGCTACGAGCAGTACTTC
TRBJ1-6 NA NA TRBV10-3 14 CAITGGGKDSPLHF TGTGCCATCACTGGGGGTGGGAAGGATTCACCCCTCCACTTT
TRBJ1-6 NA few TRBV5-1 15 CASSSRGTYNSPLHF TGCGCCAGCAGCTCCAGGGGCACCTATAATTCACCCCTCCACTTT
TRBJ1-2 NA NA TRBV20-1 10 CSARWGGYTF TGCAGTGCTAGATGGGGCGGCTACACCTTC
TRBJ1-4 TRBD1 NA TRBV5-1 15 CASSLRGVVNEKLFF TGCGCCAGCAGCCTCAGGGGGGTAGTTAATGAAAAACTGTTTTTT
TRBJ1-2 TRBD1 NA TRBV6-1 14 CASSDHRGYYGYTF TGTGCCAGCAGTGATCACAGGGGCTACTATGGCTACACCTTC
TRBJ1-2 NA once TRBV6-5 12 CASTQPGTGYTF TGTGCCAGCACTCAACCGGGGACGGGCTACACCTTC
TRBJ1-3 TRBD1 NA TRBV30 14 CAWTAGGARNTIYF TGTGCCTGGACTGCAGGGGGTGCACGGAACACCATATATTTT
TRBJ2-5 NA NA TRBV24-1 12 CATSDPGKTQYF TGTGCCACCAGTGACCCCGGAAAGACCCAGTACTTC
TRBJ2-5 NA few TRBV4-2 15 CASSHADSLQETQYF TGTGCCAGCAGCCATGCTGACTCCCTCCAAGAGACCCAGTACTTC
TRBJ1-1 TRBD1 NA TRBV28 15 CASSPWGQGASEAFF TGTGCCAGCAGCCCCTGGGGGCAGGGGGCAAGTGAAGCTTTCTTT
TRBJ2-1 NA NA TRBV27 15 CASSFMTGLGNEQFF TGTGCCAGCAGTTTTATGACGGGATTGGGGAATGAGCAGTTCTTC
TRBJ2-2 TRBD2 NA TRBV7-6 17 CASSLPRLAENTGELFF TGTGCCAGCAGCTTACCCCGACTAGCGGAGAACACCGGGGAGCTGTTTTTT
TRBJ1-2 TRBD1 once TRBV4-2 15 CASSLPGQGFSGYTF TGTGCCAGCAGCCTACCGGGACAGGGATTCAGTGGCTACACCTTC
TRBJ1-4 NA NA TRBV7-6 14 CASSPGRAAEKLFF TGTGCCAGCAGCCCGGGACGGGCGGCAGAAAAACTGTTTTTT
TRBJ2-7 TRBD1 few TRBV28 11 CASQGAYEQYF TGTGCCAGCCAGGGGGCCTACGAGCAGTACTTC